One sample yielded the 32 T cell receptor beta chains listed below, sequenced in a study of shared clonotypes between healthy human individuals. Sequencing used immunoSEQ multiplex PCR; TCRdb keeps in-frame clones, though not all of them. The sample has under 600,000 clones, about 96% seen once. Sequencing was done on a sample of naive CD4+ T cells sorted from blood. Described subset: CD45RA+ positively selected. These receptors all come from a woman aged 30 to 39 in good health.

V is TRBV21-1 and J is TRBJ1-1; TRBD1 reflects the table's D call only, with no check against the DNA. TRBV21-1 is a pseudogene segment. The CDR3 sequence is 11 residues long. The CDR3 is CASTRVTEAFF. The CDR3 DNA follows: TGTGCCAGCACCAGGGTTACTGAAGCTTTCTTT.

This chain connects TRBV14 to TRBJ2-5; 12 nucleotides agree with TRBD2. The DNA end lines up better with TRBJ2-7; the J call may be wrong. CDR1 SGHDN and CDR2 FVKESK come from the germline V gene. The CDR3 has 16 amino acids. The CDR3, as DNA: TGTGCCAGCAGCCAACTTAGGACTAGCGGGAACCACGAGCAGTACTTC. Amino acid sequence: CASSQLRTSGNHEQYF.

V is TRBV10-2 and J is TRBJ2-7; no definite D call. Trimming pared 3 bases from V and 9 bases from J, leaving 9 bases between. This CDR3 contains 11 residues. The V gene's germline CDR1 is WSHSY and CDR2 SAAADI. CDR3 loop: CASSEGSGQYF. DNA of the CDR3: TGCGCCAGCAGTGAAGGGTCGGGGCAGTACTTC.

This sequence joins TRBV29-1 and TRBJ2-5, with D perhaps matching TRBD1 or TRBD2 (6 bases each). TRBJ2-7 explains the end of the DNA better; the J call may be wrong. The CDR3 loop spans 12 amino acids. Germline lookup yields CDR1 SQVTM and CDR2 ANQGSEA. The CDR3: CSGGDTSYEQYF. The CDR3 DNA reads TGCAGCGGGGGGGACACCTCCTACGAGCAGTACTTC.

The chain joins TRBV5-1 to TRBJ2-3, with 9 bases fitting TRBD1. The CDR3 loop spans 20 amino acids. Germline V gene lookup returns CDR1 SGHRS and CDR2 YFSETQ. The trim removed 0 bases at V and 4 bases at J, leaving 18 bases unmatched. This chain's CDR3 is CASSLAWGIAGTGLPDTQYF. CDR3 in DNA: TGCGCCAGCAGCTTGGCATGGGGGATAGCCGGGACAGGGTTGCCAGATACGCAGTATTTT.

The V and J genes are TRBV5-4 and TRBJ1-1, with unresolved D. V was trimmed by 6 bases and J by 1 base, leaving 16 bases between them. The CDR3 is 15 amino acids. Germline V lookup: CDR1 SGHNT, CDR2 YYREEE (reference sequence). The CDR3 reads CASTSGGLGNTEAFF. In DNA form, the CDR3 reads TGTGCCAGCACCTCCGGCGGGTTGGGGAACACTGAAGCTTTCTTT.

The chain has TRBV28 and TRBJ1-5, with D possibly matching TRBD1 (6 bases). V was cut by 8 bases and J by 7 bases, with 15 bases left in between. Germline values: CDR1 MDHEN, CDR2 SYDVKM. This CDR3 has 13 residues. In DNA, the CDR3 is TGTGCCAGCGGAGGAGGGGGGAACCAGCCCCAGCATTTT. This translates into CASGGGGNQPQHF.

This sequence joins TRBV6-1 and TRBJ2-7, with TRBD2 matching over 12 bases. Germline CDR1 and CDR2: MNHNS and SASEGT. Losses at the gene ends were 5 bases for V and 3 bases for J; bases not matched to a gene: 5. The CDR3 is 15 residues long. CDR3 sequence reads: CASSLPSGRGYEQYF. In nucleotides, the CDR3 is TGTGCCAGCAGTTTACCTAGCGGGAGGGGCTACGAGCAGTACTTC.

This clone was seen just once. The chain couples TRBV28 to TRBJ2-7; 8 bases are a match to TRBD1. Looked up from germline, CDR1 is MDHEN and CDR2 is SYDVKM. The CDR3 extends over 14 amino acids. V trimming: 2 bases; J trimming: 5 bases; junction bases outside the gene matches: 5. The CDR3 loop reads CASSLQGAWNEQYF. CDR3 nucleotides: TGTGCCAGCAGTTTACAGGGGGCTTGGAACGAGCAGTACTTC.

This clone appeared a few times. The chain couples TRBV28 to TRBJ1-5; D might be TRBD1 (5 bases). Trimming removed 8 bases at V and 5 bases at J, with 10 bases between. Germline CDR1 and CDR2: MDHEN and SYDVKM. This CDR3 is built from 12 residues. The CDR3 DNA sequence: TGTGCCAGCCGGGACCGGGATCAGCCCCAGCATTTT. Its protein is CASRDRDQPQHF. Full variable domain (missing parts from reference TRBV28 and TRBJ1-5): DVKVTQSSRYLVKRTGEKVFLECVQDMDHENMFWYRQDPGLGLRLIYFSYDVKMKEKGDIPEGYSVSREKKERFSLILESASTNQTSMYLCASRDRDQPQHFGDGTRLSIL.

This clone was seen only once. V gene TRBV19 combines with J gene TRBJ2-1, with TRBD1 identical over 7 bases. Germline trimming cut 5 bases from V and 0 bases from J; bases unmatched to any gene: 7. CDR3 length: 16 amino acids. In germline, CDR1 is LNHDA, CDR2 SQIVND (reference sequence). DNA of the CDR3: TGTGCCAGTAGTCCCCGGACAGGAACCTCCTACAATGAGCAGTTCTTC. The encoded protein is CASSPRTGTSYNEQFF.

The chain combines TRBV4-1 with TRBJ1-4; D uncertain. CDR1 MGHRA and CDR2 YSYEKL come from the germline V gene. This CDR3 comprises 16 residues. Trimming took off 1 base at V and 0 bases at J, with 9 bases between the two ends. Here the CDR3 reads CASSQGTSATNEKLFF. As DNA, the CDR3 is TGCGCCAGCAGCCAAGGGACGTCTGCAACTAATGAAAAACTGTTTTTT.

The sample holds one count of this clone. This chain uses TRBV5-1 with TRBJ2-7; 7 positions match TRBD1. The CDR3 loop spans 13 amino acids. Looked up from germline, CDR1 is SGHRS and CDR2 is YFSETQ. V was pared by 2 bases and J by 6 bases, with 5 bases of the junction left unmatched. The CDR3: CASSFDRAGEQYF. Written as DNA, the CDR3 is TGCGCCAGCAGCTTTGACAGGGCGGGCGAGCAGTACTTC. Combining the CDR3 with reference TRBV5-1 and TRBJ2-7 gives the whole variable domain KAGVTQTPRYLIKTRGQQVTLSCSPISGHRSVSWYQQTPGQGLQFLFEYFSETQRNKGNFPGRFSGRQFSNSRSEMNVSTLELGDSALYLCASSFDRAGEQYFGPGTRLTVT.

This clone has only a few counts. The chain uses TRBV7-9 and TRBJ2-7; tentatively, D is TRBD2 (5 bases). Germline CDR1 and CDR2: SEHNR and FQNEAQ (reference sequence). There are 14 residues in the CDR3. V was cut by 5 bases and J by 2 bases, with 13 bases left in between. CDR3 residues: CASSQSGTPYEQYF. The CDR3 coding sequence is TGTGCCAGCAGCCAAAGCGGCACGCCCTACGAGCAGTACTTC.

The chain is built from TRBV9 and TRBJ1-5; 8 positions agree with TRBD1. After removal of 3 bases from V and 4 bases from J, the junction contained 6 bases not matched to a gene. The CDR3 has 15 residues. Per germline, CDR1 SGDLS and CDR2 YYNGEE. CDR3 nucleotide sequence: TGTGCCAGCAGCGCAGGGACAGGTTCTAATCAGCCCCAGCATTTT. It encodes CASSAGTGSNQPQHF.

CDR3 sequence: CATSRPGQMNTEAFF. The CDR3 nucleotides read TGTGCCACCAGCAGACCGGGACAGATGAACACTGAAGCTTTCTTT. The genes are TRBV15 and TRBJ1-1; 7 bases fit TRBD1. Trimming at V came to 2 bases and at J to 0 bases, leaving 3 bases not matched to a gene. The CDR3 extends over 15 amino acids. The germline V gene has CDR1 LNHNV and CDR2 YYDKDF (reference sequence).

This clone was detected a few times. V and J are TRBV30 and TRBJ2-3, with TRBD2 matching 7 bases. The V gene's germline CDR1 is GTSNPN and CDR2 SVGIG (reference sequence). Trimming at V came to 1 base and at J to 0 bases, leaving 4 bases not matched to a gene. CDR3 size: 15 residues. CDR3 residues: CAWSASGTSTDTQYF. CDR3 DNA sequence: TGTGCCTGGAGTGCTAGCGGAACTAGCACAGATACGCAGTATTTT.

The chain's CDR3 is CATSGQGNTGELFF. CDR3 in DNA: TGTGCCACCAGCGGTCAGGGAAACACCGGGGAGCTGTTTTTT. The rearrangement links TRBV15 to TRBJ2-2; a possible D gene is TRBD1 (5 bases). The CDR3 runs to 14 residues. Trimming shortened V by 5 bases and J by 2 bases, and 9 bases separated the two germline ends. CDR1 is LNHNV and CDR2 is YYDKDF in the germline V gene (reference sequence).

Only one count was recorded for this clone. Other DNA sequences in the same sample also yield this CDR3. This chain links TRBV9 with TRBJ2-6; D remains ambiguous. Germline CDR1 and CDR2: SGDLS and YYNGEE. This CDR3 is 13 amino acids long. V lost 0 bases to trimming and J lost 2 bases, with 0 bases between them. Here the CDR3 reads CASSVAGANVLTF. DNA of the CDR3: TGTGCCAGCAGCGTAGCTGGGGCCAACGTCCTGACTTTC.

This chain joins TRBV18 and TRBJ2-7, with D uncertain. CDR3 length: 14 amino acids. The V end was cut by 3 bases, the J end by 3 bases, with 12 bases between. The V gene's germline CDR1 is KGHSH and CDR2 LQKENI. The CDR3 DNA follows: TGTGCCAGCTCACCGTCCAGCACAAACTACGAGCAGTACTTC. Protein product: CASSPSSTNYEQYF.

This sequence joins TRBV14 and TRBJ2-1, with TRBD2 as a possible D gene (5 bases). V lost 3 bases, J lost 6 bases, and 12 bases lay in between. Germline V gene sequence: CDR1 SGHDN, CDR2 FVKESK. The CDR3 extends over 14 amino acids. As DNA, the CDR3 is TGTGCCAGCAGCCAGAATGGGAGAGGCAATGAGCAGTTCTTC. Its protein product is CASSQNGRGNEQFF.

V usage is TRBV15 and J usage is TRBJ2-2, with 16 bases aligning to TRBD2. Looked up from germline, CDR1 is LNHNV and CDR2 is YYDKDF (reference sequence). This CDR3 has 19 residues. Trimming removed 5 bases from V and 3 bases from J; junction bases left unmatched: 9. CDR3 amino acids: CATSRPPGLAGGDTGELFF. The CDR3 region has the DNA TGTGCCACCAGCCGACCACCGGGACTAGCGGGAGGGGACACCGGGGAGCTGTTTTTT.

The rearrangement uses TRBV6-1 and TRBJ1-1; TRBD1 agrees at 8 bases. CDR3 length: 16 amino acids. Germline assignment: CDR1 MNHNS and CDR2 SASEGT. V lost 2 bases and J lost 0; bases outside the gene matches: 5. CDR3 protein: CASSEQGGQVNTEAFF. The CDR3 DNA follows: TGTGCCAGCAGTGAACAGGGGGGACAGGTGAACACTGAAGCTTTCTTT.

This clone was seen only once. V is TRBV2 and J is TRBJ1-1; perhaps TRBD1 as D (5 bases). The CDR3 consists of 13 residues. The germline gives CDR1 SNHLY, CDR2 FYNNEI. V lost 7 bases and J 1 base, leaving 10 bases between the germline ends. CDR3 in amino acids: CASKGRTNTEAFF. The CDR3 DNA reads TGTGCCAGCAAGGGACGGACGAACACTGAAGCTTTCTTT. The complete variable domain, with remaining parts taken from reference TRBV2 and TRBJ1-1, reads EPEVTQTPSHQVTQMGQEVILRCVPISNHLYFYWYRQILGQKVEFLVSFYNNEISEKSEIFDDQFSVERPDGSNFTLKIRSTKLEDSAMYFCASKGRTNTEAFFGQGTRLTVV.

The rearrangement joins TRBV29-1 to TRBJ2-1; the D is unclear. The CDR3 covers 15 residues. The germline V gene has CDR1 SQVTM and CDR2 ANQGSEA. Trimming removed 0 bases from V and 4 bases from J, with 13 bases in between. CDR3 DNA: TGCAGCGTTGAAGATTTAGGGAACTCTTACAATGAGCAGTTCTTC. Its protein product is CSVEDLGNSYNEQFF.

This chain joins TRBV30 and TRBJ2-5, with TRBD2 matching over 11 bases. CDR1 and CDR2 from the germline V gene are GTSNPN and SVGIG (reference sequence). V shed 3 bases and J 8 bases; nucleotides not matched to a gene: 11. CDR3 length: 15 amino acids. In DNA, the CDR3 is TGTGCCTGGAGCCTTGAAACTAGCGGGAGAGCCACCCAGTACTTC. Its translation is CAWSLETSGRATQYF.

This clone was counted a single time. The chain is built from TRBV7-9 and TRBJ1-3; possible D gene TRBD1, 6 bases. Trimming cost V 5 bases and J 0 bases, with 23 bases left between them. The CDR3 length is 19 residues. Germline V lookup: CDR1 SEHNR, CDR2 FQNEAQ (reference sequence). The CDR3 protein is CASSQLGTGLSPSGNTIYF. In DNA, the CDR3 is TGTGCCAGCAGCCAGCTGGGTACAGGGCTATCTCCCTCTGGAAACACCATATATTTT.

The DNA of the CDR3 is TGTGCCAGCAGTCTCGGGACTAGCGGGAGCACAGATACGCAGTATTTT. This translates into CASSLGTSGSTDTQYF. The V and J genes are TRBV28 and TRBJ2-3; 12 bases fit TRBD2. Trimming removed 5 bases from V and 0 bases from J; junction bases left unmatched: 3. Germline CDR1 reads MDHEN; CDR2 reads SYDVKM. The CDR3 is 16 amino acids.

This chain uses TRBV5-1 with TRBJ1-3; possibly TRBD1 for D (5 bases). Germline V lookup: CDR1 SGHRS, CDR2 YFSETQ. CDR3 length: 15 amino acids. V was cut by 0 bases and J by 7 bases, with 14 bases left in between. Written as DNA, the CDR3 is TGCGCCAGCAGCTTGGAGGGGACGAGGGGTAACACCATATATTTT. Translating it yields CASSLEGTRGNTIYF.

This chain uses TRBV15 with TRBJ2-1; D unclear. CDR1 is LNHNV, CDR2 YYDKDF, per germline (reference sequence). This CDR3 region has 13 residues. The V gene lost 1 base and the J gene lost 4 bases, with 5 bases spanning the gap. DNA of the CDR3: TGTGCCACCAGCAGAGTAGGTTACAATGAGCAGTTCTTC. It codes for CATSRVGYNEQFF.

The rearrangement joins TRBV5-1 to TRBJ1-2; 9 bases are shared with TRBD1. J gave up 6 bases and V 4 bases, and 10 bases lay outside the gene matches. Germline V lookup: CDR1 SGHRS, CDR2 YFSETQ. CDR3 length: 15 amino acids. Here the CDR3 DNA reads TGCGCCAGCAGCAACCCGGGACAGGGAAAGGATGGCTACACCTTC. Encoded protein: CASSNPGQGKDGYTF. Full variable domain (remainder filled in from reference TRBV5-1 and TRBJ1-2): KAGVTQTPRYLIKTRGQQVTLSCSPISGHRSVSWYQQTPGQGLQFLFEYFSETQRNKGNFPGRFSGRQFSNSRSEMNVSTLELGDSALYLCASSNPGQGKDGYTFGSGTRLTVV.

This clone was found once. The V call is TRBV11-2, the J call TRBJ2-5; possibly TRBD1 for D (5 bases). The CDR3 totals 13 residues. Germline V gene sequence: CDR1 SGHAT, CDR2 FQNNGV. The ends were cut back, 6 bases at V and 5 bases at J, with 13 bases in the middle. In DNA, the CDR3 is TGTGCCAGCAGGGCCATAGGGGTGGAGACCCAGTACTTC. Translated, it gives CASRAIGVETQYF.